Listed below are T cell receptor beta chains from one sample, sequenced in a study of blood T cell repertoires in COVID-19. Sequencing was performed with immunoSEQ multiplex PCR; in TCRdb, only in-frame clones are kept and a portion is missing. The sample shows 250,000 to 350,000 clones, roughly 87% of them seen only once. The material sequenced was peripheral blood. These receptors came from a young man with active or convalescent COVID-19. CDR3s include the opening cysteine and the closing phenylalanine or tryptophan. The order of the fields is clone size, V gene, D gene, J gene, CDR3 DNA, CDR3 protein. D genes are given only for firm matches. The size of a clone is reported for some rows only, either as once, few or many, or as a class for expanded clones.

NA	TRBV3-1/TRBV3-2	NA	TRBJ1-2	TGTGCCAGCAGCGATCGGACAAGCGGCTACACCTTC	CASSDRTSGYTF
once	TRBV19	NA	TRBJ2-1	TGTGCCAGTAGTGTCAGACTAGTCAATGAGCAGTTCTTC	CASSVRLVNEQFF
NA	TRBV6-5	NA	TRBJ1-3	TGTGCCAGCAGTTCCCGGGCAGGGGGAAACACCATATATTTT	CASSSRAGGNTIYF
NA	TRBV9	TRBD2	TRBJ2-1	TGTGCCAGCAGCCCCGGGACTAGCGTATACAATGAGCAGTTCTTC	CASSPGTSVYNEQFF
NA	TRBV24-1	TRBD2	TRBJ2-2	TGTGCCACCAGTGATTTGGGGACTAGCGATTCCGGGGAGCTGTTTTTT	CATSDLGTSDSGELFF
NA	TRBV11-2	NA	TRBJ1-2	TGTGCCAGCAGCTTTGGAGGGGTTGGCTACACCTTC	CASSFGGVGYTF
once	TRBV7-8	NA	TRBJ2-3	TGTGCCAGCAGCTCGGAGCGATCCACAGATACGCAGTATTTT	CASSSERSTDTQYF
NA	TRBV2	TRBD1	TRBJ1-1	TGTGCCAGCACGGGACAGCAGAACACTGAAGCTTTCTTT	CASTGQQNTEAFF
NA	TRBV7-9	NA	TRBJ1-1	TGTGCCAGCAGCCTCCCTATAATTCCTTTCTTT	CASSLPIIPFF
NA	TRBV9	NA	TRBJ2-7	TGTGCCAGCAGCGTAGAGTCCGGGTTGCTCGACGAGCAGTACTTC	CASSVESGLLDEQYF
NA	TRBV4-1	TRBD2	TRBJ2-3	TGCGCCAGCAGCCCGCGGACTAGCGGAGGCACAGATACGCAGTATTTT	CASSPRTSGGTDTQYF
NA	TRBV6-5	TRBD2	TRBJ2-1	TGTGCCAGCTGCTTAGCGGGAGACCACAATGAGCAGTTCTTC	CASCLAGDHNEQFF
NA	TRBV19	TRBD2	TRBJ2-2	TGTGCCAGTAGTATGAGTCGGGGAGGGGCCCCCCCCGGGGAGCTGTTTTTT	CASSMSRGGAPPGELFF
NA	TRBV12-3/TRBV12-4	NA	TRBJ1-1	TGTGCCAGCAGGTACCGTACAGGAGAGGCTTTCTTT	CASRYRTGEAFF
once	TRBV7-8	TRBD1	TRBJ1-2	TGTGCCAGCAGCTTAGCGAGGGGGCGGTATGGCTACACCTTC	CASSLARGRYGYTF
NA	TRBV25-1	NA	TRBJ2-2	TGTGCCAGCAGTGATTCCGCGGGTGGCGGGGAGCTGTTTTTT	CASSDSAGGGELFF
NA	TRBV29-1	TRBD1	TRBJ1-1	TGCAGCGTTGAATCGGACAGGCCCTTTGAAGCTTTCTTT	CSVESDRPFEAFF
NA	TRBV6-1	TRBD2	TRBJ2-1	TGTGCCAGCAGTGCAACAGCCGGACTAGCGGGGGGCTTCTACAATGAGCAGTTCTTC	CASSATAGLAGGFYNEQFF
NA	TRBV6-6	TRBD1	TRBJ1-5	TGTGCCAGCAGTTATTCCGGGACAGGGGACCAGCCCCAGCATTTT	CASSYSGTGDQPQHF
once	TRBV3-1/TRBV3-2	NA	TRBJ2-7	TGTGCCAGCAGCCAAGGCCGGGACAACTCCTACGAGCAGTACTTC	CASSQGRDNSYEQYF
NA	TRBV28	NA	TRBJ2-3	TGTGCCAGCAGTTTAAGTAGGGGTGATACGCAGTATTTT	CASSLSRGDTQYF
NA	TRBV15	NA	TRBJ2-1	TGTGCCACCAGCAGCACATTTTACAATGAGCAGTTCTTC	CATSSTFYNEQFF
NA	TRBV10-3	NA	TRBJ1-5	TGTGCCATCAGTGAGGTCGGGATCCAGCCCCAGCATTTT	CAISEVGIQPQHF
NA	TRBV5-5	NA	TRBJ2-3	TGTGCCAGCAGGGGCCAGGGGACAGATACGCAGTATTTT	CASRGQGTDTQYF
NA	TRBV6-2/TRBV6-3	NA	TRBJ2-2	TGTGCCAGCAGTTGGTTTGCGACCGGGGAGCTGTTTTTT	CASSWFATGELFF
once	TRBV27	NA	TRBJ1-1	TGTGCCAGCAGTCCGCGACATTCAGGCGTAACTGAAGCTTTCTTT	CASSPRHSGVTEAFF
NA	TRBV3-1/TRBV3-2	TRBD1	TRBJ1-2	TGTGCCAGCAGCCAAGCCACAGGGGGAAAAAGCTACACCTTC	CASSQATGGKSYTF
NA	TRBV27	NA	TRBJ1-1	TGTGCCAGCAGCAGTCCACGCCAGTTGAACACTGAAGCTTTCTTT	CASSSPRQLNTEAFF
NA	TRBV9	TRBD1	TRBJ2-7	TGTGCCAGCAGCCCAGGGACAGGGGATCCTCCTTACTCCTACGAGCAGTACTTC	CASSPGTGDPPYSYEQYF
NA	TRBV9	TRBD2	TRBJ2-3	TGTGCCAGCAGCGTCGGACTAGCGGGAGCGTCAGATACGCAGTATTTT	CASSVGLAGASDTQYF
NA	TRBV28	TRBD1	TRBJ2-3	TGTGCCAGCAGTCACCGACAGGGGAGGACAGATACGCAGTATTTT	CASSHRQGRTDTQYF
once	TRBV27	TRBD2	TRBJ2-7	TGTGCCAGCAGGGTACTAGCGGGAGAAGACGAGCAGTACTTC	CASRVLAGEDEQYF
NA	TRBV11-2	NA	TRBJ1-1	TGTGCCAGCAGCATTTCCATTCAGTGGAACACTGAAGCTTTCTTT	CASSISIQWNTEAFF
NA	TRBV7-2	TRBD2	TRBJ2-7	TGTGCCAGCAGCTTATACCTAGCGGGGGGCGAGCAGTACTTC	CASSLYLAGGEQYF
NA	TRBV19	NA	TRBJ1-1	TGTGCCAGTAGTAACTTACCACCTGAGCTATCTGCTTTCTTT	CASSNLPPELSAFF
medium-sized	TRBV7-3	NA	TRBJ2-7	TGTGCCAGCAGCTTGGACGGGAGTAGGCGCGAGCAGTACTTC	CASSLDGSRREQYF
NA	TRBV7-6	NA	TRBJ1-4	TGTGCCAGCAGCCTTGAGGGTTGGACTAATGAAAAACTGTTTTTT	CASSLEGWTNEKLFF
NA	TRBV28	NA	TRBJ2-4	TGTGCCAGCAGCCCTCATCTAGGAATAAACATTCAGTACTTC	CASSPHLGINIQYF
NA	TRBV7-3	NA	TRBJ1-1	TGTGCCAGCAGCTTTACCAGGGGCACTGAAGCTTTCTTT	CASSFTRGTEAFF
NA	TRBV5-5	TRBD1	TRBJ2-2	TGTGCCAGCAGCAAAACAGGGGTTGCCGGGGAGCTGTTTTTT	CASSKTGVAGELFF
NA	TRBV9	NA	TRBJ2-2	TGTGCCAGCAGCGTAGTTTCAGGGGCGCGTGGGGAGCTGTTTTTT	CASSVVSGARGELFF
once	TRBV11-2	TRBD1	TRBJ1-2	TGTGCCAGCAGCTTAGTCACGGACAGGGAAGGCTACACCTTC	CASSLVTDREGYTF
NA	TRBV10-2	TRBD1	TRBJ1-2	TGCGCCAGCAGCGGGACAGGGGCTGGTGGCTACACCTTC	CASSGTGAGGYTF
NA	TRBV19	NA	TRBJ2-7	TGTGCCAGTAGTATCCCCGGGGGCTCCTACGAGCAGTACTTC	CASSIPGGSYEQYF
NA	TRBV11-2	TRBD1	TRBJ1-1	TGTGCCAGCAGCCCCGGCTTCGACAGGGTGAACACTGAAGCTTTCTTT	CASSPGFDRVNTEAFF
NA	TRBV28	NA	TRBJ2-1	TGTGCCAGCACTCCCCCCTTGCGGTCCGTCGGGCGGGATGAGCAGTTCTTC	CASTPPLRSVGRDEQFF
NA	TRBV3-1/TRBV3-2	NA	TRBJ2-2	TGTGCCAGCAGCCGAACAGACAATCCCGGGGAGCTGTTTTTT	CASSRTDNPGELFF
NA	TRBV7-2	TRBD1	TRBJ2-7	TGTGCCAGCAGCTTAGGTCTGGGACAGCTATCCTACGAGCAGTACTTC	CASSLGLGQLSYEQYF
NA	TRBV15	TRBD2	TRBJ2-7	TGTGCCACCAGCAGAGGTGCCTCGGGGGGGAGTAACTACGAGCAGTACTTC	CATSRGASGGSNYEQYF
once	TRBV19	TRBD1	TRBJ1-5	TGTGCCAGTAGTTCCCGACCACAGGGGCGCAATCAGCCCCAGCATTTT	CASSSRPQGRNQPQHF
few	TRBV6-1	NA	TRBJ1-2	TGTGCCAGCAGTGAAGCGCGAGGGTCTGGTGGCTACACCTTC	CASSEARGSGGYTF
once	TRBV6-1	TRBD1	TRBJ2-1	TGTGCCAGCAGTGAAGTTGTAGGGACAGGTAATATCGTGCAGTTCTTC	CASSEVVGTGNIVQFF
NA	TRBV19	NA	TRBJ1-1	TGTGCCAGTAGATTTGCTACAGAGAACACTGAAGCTTTCTTT	CASRFATENTEAFF
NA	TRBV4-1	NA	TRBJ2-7	TGCGCCAGCAGCCAAGTAAGTCTTAGCTCCTACGAGCAGTACTTC	CASSQVSLSSYEQYF
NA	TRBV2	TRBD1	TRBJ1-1	TGTGCCAGCAGTGGACAGGGAAGCACTGAAGCTTTCTTT	CASSGQGSTEAFF
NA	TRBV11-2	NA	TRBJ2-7	TGTGCCAGCAGCTTCGAATCAACCTATACCTACGAGCAGTACTTC	CASSFESTYTYEQYF
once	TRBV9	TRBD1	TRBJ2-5	TGTGCCAGCAGCCCTGGGACAGCCCAAGAGACCCAGTACTTC	CASSPGTAQETQYF
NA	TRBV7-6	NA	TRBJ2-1	TGTGCCAGCAGCTTAAGCGGCGAAGACTACAATGAGCAGTTCTTC	CASSLSGEDYNEQFF